This T cell receptor (beta chain) is drawn from a study of OX40 agonist ivuxolimab in advanced cancers. Using immunoSEQ multiplex PCR, the repertoire was profiled, and TCRdb retains in-frame clones only, with some absent. The sample yields around 70,000 clones, approximately 80% seen once. Sequenced material: CD4+ or CD8+ T cells sorted from blood, taken in a trial of the OX40 agonist ivuxolimab. The source of this sequence is an adult with an advanced solid tumor such as melanoma, head and neck, liver or kidney cancer.

In nucleotides, the CDR3 is TGCTCGTTCCAGGACCAAGAGACCCAGTACTTC. Residues: CSFQDQETQYF. The chain is built from TRBV20-1 and TRBJ2-5; no clear D. This CDR3 comprises 11 residues. Per germline, CDR1 DFQATT and CDR2 SNEGSKA (reference sequence).